Listed here are 23 T cell receptor beta chains from one sample, sequenced in a study of spatial heterogeneity in lung cancer. Points from the study as a whole: Counts of expanded intratumoral alpha and beta TCRs tracked tumor mutation counts.

These receptors have no identified antigens. As to time point: sample taken at primary tumor resection. TCRdb re-called the 5' RACE reads with MiXCR, one entry per CDR3 protein. Of around 95,000 distinct CDR3 sequences listed, 4.4% are singletons. The source material was lung tumor tissue, sampled at surgery. The receptors come from a male donor with early-stage non-small cell lung cancer.

Ten or more counts support this clonotype. The chain recombines TRBV25-1 with TRBJ2-2; no clear D gene. V was cut by 2 bases and J by 6 bases, with 4 bases left in between. CDR3 length: 12 amino acids. The germline V gene encodes CDR1 MGHDK and CDR2 SYGVNS. This CDR3 is CASSEASGELFF. DNA of the CDR3: TGTGCCAGCAGTGAAGCATCCGGGGAGCTGTTTTTT.

In this sample, this clonotype turned up many times. V gene TRBV24-1 combines with J gene TRBJ2-3; D remains unclear. This CDR3 spans 15 amino acids. The germline gives CDR1 KGHDR, CDR2 SFDVKD. V lost 4 bases, J lost 0 bases, and 10 bases lay in between. This CDR3 reads CATSEAADSTDTQYF. CDR3 coding DNA: TGTGCCACCAGTGAGGCGGCGGACAGCACAGATACGCAGTATTTT.

The V and J genes are TRBV10-3 and TRBJ1-3; a weak D match, TRBD1 (6 bases). The germline gives CDR1 ENHRY, CDR2 SYGVKD. V was shortened by 10 bases and J by 1 base, with 8 bases between the two germline ends. The CDR3 runs 12 residues. This CDR3 reads CATGTSGNTIYF. The DNA for the CDR3 is TGTGCCACTGGGACATCTGGAAACACCATATATTTT.

The V gene is TRBV6-1, the J gene TRBJ2-7, with 9 nucleotides matching TRBD1. With 3 bases clipped from V and 5 bases from J, the junction kept 8 bases outside the gene matches. Looked up from germline, CDR1 is MNHNS and CDR2 is SASEGT. The CDR3 has 15 amino acids. CDR3 bases: TGTGCCAGCAGTGAGACCGGGACAGGGCACCACGAGCAGTACTTC. Protein sequence: CASSETGTGHHEQYF.

This clonotype was detected ten times or more. V usage is TRBV6-1 and J usage is TRBJ2-4, with 11 bases lining up with TRBD2. With 7 bases clipped from V and 6 bases from J, the junction kept 5 bases outside the gene matches. From germline, CDR1 is MNHNS and CDR2 SASEGT. The CDR3 runs to 14 residues. CDR3 in DNA: TGTGCCAGCAAGACTAGCGGGAATAGAAACATTCAGTACTTC. Translating gives CASKTSGNRNIQYF.

This clonotype was observed a handful of times. The chain carries TRBV3-1 and TRBJ1-3; 7 bases match TRBD1. Germline loops: CDR1 LGHDT, CDR2 YNNKEL (reference sequence). Trimming removed 5 bases from V and 3 bases from J; junction bases left unmatched: 7. The CDR3 is 15 residues long. CDR3 DNA: TGTGCCAGCAGCTCCAGGGGGGGATTTGGAAACACCATATATTTT. Its translation is CASSSRGGFGNTIYF. The full variable domain, rest sourced from reference TRBV3-1 and TRBJ1-3, is DTAVSQTPKYLVTQMGNDKSIKCEQNLGHDTMYWYKQDSKKFLKIMFSYNNKELIINETVPNRFSPKSPDKAHLNLHINSLELGDSAVYFCASSSRGGFGNTIYFGEGSWLTVV.

The sample holds many counts of this clonotype. The rearrangement joins TRBV11-2 to TRBJ2-7, with TRBD2 as a possible D gene (5 bases). CDR1 SGHAT and CDR2 FQNNGV come from the germline V gene. CDR3 size: 14 residues. V was clipped by 2 bases and J by 7 bases, with 15 bases between them. CDR3 in DNA: TGTGCCAGCAGCTTAAACGGGAATATGAAAGAGCAGTACTTC. Translating it yields CASSLNGNMKEQYF.

In this sample, this clonotype turned up many times. DNA for the CDR3: TGTGCCAGCAGCCCATCCCGTCACGAGCAGTACTTC. This gives the protein CASSPSRHEQYF. The rearrangement links TRBV11-2 to TRBJ2-7, with D uncertain. Trimming removed 5 bases at V and 5 bases at J, with 10 bases between. Germline V gene data show CDR1 as SGHAT and CDR2 as FQNNGV. The CDR3 is made up of 12 amino acids.

This clonotype was seen ten or more times. The rearrangement links TRBV6-5 to TRBJ1-1; D is uncertain. Germline assignment: CDR1 MNHEY and CDR2 SVGAGI. The CDR3 length is 13 residues. The V end was cut by 6 bases, the J end by 0 bases, with 8 bases between. CDR3 sequence: CASSSDLNTEAFF. For the CDR3, the DNA is TGTGCCAGCAGCTCAGACTTGAACACTGAAGCTTTCTTT.

This clonotype showed up many times. The V call is TRBV4-1, the J call TRBJ2-1, with TRBD1 as a possible D gene (5 bases). CDR1 and CDR2 from the germline V gene are MGHRA and YSYEKL. This CDR3 is built from 14 residues. Trimming removed 2 bases at V and 12 bases at J, with 17 bases between. The CDR3 DNA sequence: TGCGCCAGCAGCCAACAAGGACACCTCCCGGGGCAGTTCTTC. The encoded protein is CASSQQGHLPGQFF.

This clonotype has a handful of counts. Here the CDR3 reads CASSLRDRVDSEQYF. CDR3 DNA sequence: TGCGCCAGCAGCCTTCGGGACAGGGTGGATTCCGAGCAGTACTTC. The rearrangement joins TRBV4-1 to TRBJ2-7, with 9 positions matching TRBD1. The CDR3 loop spans 15 amino acids. The V segment lost 4 bases and the J segment 6 bases; nucleotides outside the gene matches: 10. The V gene's germline CDR1 is MGHRA and CDR2 YSYEKL.

This clonotype was observed many times. The chain is built from TRBV3-1 and TRBJ2-3, with D tentatively TRBD2 (5 bases). Trimming cost V 0 bases and J 0 bases, with 10 bases left between them. Per germline, CDR1 LGHDT and CDR2 YNNKEL (reference sequence). The CDR3 sequence is 16 residues long. The CDR3 loop reads CASSQDRGFSTDTQYF. As DNA, the CDR3 is TGTGCCAGCAGCCAAGATCGGGGATTTAGCACAGATACGCAGTATTTT.

In its sample, this clonotype was seen many times. The rearrangement links TRBV6-5 to TRBJ2-1; D possibly uses TRBD1 or TRBD2 (5 bases each). Germline V gives CDR1 MNHEY, CDR2 SVGAGI. This CDR3 contains 14 residues. The V end lost 0 bases, the J end lost 7 bases, and 10 bases lay between the germline ends. This CDR3 reads CASSYSTGANEQFF. DNA of the CDR3: TGTGCCAGCAGTTACTCAACCGGGGCGAATGAGCAGTTCTTC.

The chain couples TRBV20-1 to TRBJ1-5; D remains unclear. CDR3 size: 14 residues. Between the trimmed V and J ends, which lost 0 bases and 1 base, there was a span of 7 bases. Germline V lookup: CDR1 DFQATT, CDR2 SNEGSKA (reference sequence). CDR3 in DNA: TGCAGTGCTAGAGAAGGCGGGAGCAATCAGCCCCAGCATTTT. Protein product: CSAREGGSNQPQHF.

In this sample, this clonotype turned up many times. This sequence joins TRBV27 and TRBJ2-3; possible D gene TRBD1, 5 bases. Germline V gives CDR1 MNHEY, CDR2 SMNVEV (reference sequence). The V gene lost 6 bases and the J gene lost 8 bases, with 21 bases spanning the gap. The CDR3 extends over 15 amino acids. The CDR3 bases are TGTGCCAGCAGACCCACAGGATGGTTTACTCGTACGCAGTATTTT. Translation gives CASRPTGWFTRTQYF.

This clonotype was observed at least ten times. This chain joins TRBV28 and TRBJ1-4, with D unclear. Trimming pared 7 bases from V and 5 bases from J, leaving 14 bases between. Germline CDR1 and CDR2: MDHEN and SYDVKM. There are 14 residues in the CDR3. The CDR3 loop reads CASNPQSGNEKLFF. The CDR3, as DNA: TGTGCCAGCAACCCACAGAGCGGGAATGAAAAACTGTTTTTT.

This clonotype was detected only a few times. This chain joins TRBV4-1 and TRBJ2-1; possible D gene TRBD1, 6 bases. The germline V and J ends were trimmed by 1 base and 7 bases, with 14 bases remaining between them. Germline lookup yields CDR1 MGHRA and CDR2 YSYEKL. The CDR3 runs 15 residues. This CDR3 is CASSQVGQRGNEQFF. The CDR3 region has the DNA TGCGCCAGCAGCCAAGTAGGACAGAGGGGGAATGAGCAGTTCTTC.

The table lists this clonotype with many counts. The chain recombines TRBV6-5 with TRBJ2-5; D is perhaps TRBD1 (6 bases). V was clipped by 8 bases and J by 3 bases, with 16 bases between them. Germline V gene sequence: CDR1 MNHEY, CDR2 SVGAGI. The CDR3 has 14 amino acids. CDR3 in amino acids: CASANRVLEETQYF. In DNA form, the CDR3 reads TGTGCCAGCGCGAACAGGGTTTTGGAAGAGACCCAGTACTTC.

The sample holds many counts of this clonotype. The chain carries TRBV12-3 or TRBV12-4 and TRBJ2-7; D might be TRBD2 (5 bases). The CDR3 contains 12 residues. V dropped 6 bases and J dropped 5 bases, with 11 bases sitting between them. In DNA, the CDR3 is TGTGCCAGCAGCCGAACGGGGAACGAGCAGTACTTC. This codes for CASSRTGNEQYF.

The table lists this clonotype with many counts. CDR3 DNA: TGTGCCAGTCGCTCTGGGGGGGAAAACACTGAAGCTTTCTTT. Its protein product is CASRSGGENTEAFF. The V and J genes are TRBV28 and TRBJ1-1; possible D gene TRBD1, 5 bases. The germline CDR1 and CDR2 sequences are MDHEN and SYDVKM. This CDR3 is 14 amino acids long. Trimming cost V 9 bases and J 2 bases, with 16 bases left between them.

This clonotype was picked up many times. The chain is built from TRBV5-1 and TRBJ2-7; unclear D gene. V gave up 1 base and J gave up 1 base, with 9 bases separating them. CDR3 length: 14 amino acids. Germline CDR1 is SGHRS and CDR2 is YFSETQ. This chain's CDR3 is CASSLSPNSYEQYF. For the CDR3, the DNA is TGCGCCAGCAGCTTGAGCCCCAATTCCTACGAGCAGTACTTC.

J is TRBJ1-2 and V is TRBV4-1, with D unclear. From germline, CDR1 is MGHRA and CDR2 YSYEKL. The V end lost 3 bases, the J end lost 4 bases, and 12 bases lay between the germline ends. The CDR3 is made up of 14 amino acids. The DNA for the CDR3 is TGCGCCAGCAGCCAGCATACGCAGTCCTATGGCTACACCTTC. This encodes CASSQHTQSYGYTF.

This clonotype was seen more than once but under ten times. The chain couples TRBV7-9 to TRBJ1-2; D possibly corresponds to TRBD1 (6 bases). The germline V gene encodes CDR1 SEHNR and CDR2 FQNEAQ (reference sequence). This CDR3 is built from 12 residues. The V end was cut by 5 bases, the J end by 6 bases, with 10 bases between. The CDR3 nucleotides read TGTGCCAGCAGCCAAGACAGGAATGGCTACACCTTC. Its translation: CASSQDRNGYTF.